This entry is about one T cell receptor beta chain. The data were taken from a study of cytomegalovirus exposure and HLA in healthy donors. Between the trimmed V and J ends, which lost 5 bases and 5 bases, there was a span of 12 bases. The CDR3 loop spans 13 amino acids. CDR1 is MNHEY and CDR2 is SMNVEV in the germline V gene (reference sequence). Sequencing was performed with immunoSEQ multiplex PCR; in TCRdb, only in-frame clones are kept and a portion is missing. In the table there are 45,000 to 70,000 clones, 80% to 95% of which are singletons. Sequences were obtained from PBMCs. This TCR was recovered from a young woman in good health and CMV-seronegative. This rearrangement joins TRBV27 to TRBJ1-2; D may be TRBD1 (6 bases). This CDR3 is CASSPGTPYGYTF. In DNA form, the CDR3 reads TGTGCCAGCAGTCCCGGGACACCGTATGGCTACACCTTC.